What follows are 31 T cell receptor beta chains derived from one specimen sequenced in a study of T-cell memory formation after mild COVID-19. TCRdb re-derived calls from the 5' RACE reads in MiXCR, one entry per CDR3 protein. Among 110,000 or so distinct CDR3 sequences listed, about a fifth were seen once. The specimen was PBMCs or a T cell subset sorted from them (not recorded which). The source of these receptors is a man aged 18 to 30 who had mild COVID-19 (a few samples of this study predate the infection). Cell type and time point are not known.

The chain links TRBV6-6 to TRBJ2-7, with D uncertain. V shed 0 bases and J shed 0 bases, with 15 bases lying between them. The CDR3 loop spans 17 amino acids. In germline, CDR1 is MNHNY, CDR2 SVGAGI (reference sequence). The CDR3 reads CASSYSTLQSSSYEQYV. CDR3 nucleotides: TGTGCCAGCAGTTACTCGACATTACAGTCAAGCTCCTACGAGCAGTACGTC.

This clonotype occurred many times. The rearrangement uses TRBV4-1 and TRBJ1-1; 8 bases map to TRBD1. CDR1 MGHRA and CDR2 YSYEKL come from the germline V gene. V lost 4 bases to trimming and J lost 6 bases; unmatched junction nucleotides: 13. The CDR3 is 16 amino acids. CDR3 in amino acids: CASSPLTGLQGAEAFF. Written as DNA, the CDR3 is TGCGCCAGCAGCCCGCTGACTGGCCTACAGGGGGCTGAAGCTTTCTTT.

There are a few counts of this clonotype. The chain links TRBV15 to TRBJ1-3, with D uncertain. The V end was cut by 5 bases, the J end by 3 bases, with 5 bases between. Germline CDR1 reads LNHNV; CDR2 reads YYDKDF (reference sequence). The CDR3 loop spans 12 amino acids. The CDR3 loop reads CATSAFGNTIYF. The CDR3 DNA reads TGTGCCACCAGCGCCTTTGGAAACACCATATATTTT.

This clonotype was seen only a few times. The V and J genes are TRBV27 and TRBJ2-5; a weak D match, TRBD2 (6 bases). Per the germline V gene, CDR1 is MNHEY and CDR2 is SMNVEV (reference sequence). V was shortened by 2 bases and J by 5 bases, with 12 bases between the two germline ends. The CDR3 totals 14 residues. The CDR3 bases are TGTGCCAGCAGTTTAATGGGGGGACCTGAGACCCAGTACTTC. Translating it yields CASSLMGGPETQYF.

This clonotype was observed a few times. The chain employs TRBV7-9 and TRBJ2-2; TRBD1 agrees at 7 bases. The CDR3 is 15 amino acids. V shed 5 bases and J 7 bases; nucleotides not matched to a gene: 10. CDR1 and CDR2 (germline): SEHNR, FQNEAQ (reference sequence). The CDR3 sequence: CASSTRQGMDGELFF. The CDR3 DNA reads TGTGCCAGCAGCACTCGACAGGGTATGGACGGGGAGCTGTTTTTT.

This clonotype has just a few counts. The chain uses TRBV6-5 and TRBJ1-1, with no clear D. The CDR3 length is 13 residues. Trimming cost V 5 bases and J 7 bases, with 14 bases left between them. Germline values: CDR1 MNHEY, CDR2 SVGAGI. CDR3 region: CASSRTLPGEAFF. In DNA form, the CDR3 reads TGTGCCAGCAGTCGAACCCTCCCCGGTGAAGCTTTCTTT.

This clonotype was found many times. This chain connects TRBV27 to TRBJ1-5; 9 nucleotides line up with TRBD1. From germline, CDR1 is MNHEY and CDR2 SMNVEV (reference sequence). With V trimmed by 0 bases and J by 6 bases, 3 bases remained unmatched. The CDR3 runs 15 residues. The CDR3 region is CASSLSGTGIQPQHF. CDR3 nucleotide sequence: TGTGCCAGCAGTTTATCAGGGACAGGGATTCAGCCCCAGCATTTT.

This chain links TRBV27 with TRBJ2-7; D remains unclear. Trimming took 11 bases from V and 0 from J, leaving 17 bases between them. Germline CDR1 MNHEY, CDR2 SMNVEV (reference sequence). The CDR3 has 14 residues. CDR3 loop: CASTYSASSYEQYF. In DNA, the CDR3 is TGTGCCTCCACATACAGTGCTAGCTCCTACGAGCAGTACTTC.

This clonotype showed up many times. The gene calls are TRBV5-1 and TRBJ2-5; TRBD2 matches at 7 bases. Germline CDR1 SGHRS, CDR2 YFSETQ. V lost 5 bases, J lost 2 bases, and 6 bases stayed unmatched. The CDR3 sequence is 14 residues long. The CDR3 nucleotides read TGCGCCAGCAGGCCTCAGGGACTACAAGAGACCCAGTACTTC. Encoded protein: CASRPQGLQETQYF.

This rearrangement joins TRBV9 to TRBJ1-6; D may be TRBD1 (5 bases). Germline CDR1 and CDR2: SGDLS and YYNGEE. V was clipped by 2 bases and J by 9 bases, with 12 bases between them. This CDR3 is 14 amino acids long. The CDR3 DNA reads as TGTGCCAGCAGCGTGGCCCAGGGAGGTTCACCCCTCCACTTT. Protein: CASSVAQGGSPLHF.

The V and J genes are TRBV5-5 and TRBJ2-3; TRBD2 might be the D (6 bases). This CDR3 is 13 amino acids long. CDR1 SGHKS and CDR2 YYEKEE come from the germline V gene (reference sequence). V dropped 1 base and J dropped 10 bases, with 13 bases sitting between them. CDR3 in DNA: TGTGCCAGCAGCTTGTGGGACTCGACCCCGCAGTATTTT. Its protein product is CASSLWDSTPQYF. The full variable domain, in which reference TRBV5-5 and TRBJ2-3 provide the parts outside the CDR3, is DAGVTQSPTHLIKTRGQQVTLRCSPISGHKSVSWYQQVLGQGPQFIFQYYEKEERGRGNFPDRFSARQFPNYSSELNVNALLLGDSALYLCASSLWDSTPQYFGPGTRLTVL.

This clonotype has a handful of counts. The gene calls are TRBV12-3 or TRBV12-4 and TRBJ1-1; possible D gene TRBD1, 6 bases. V lost 5 bases to trimming and J lost 2 bases, with 15 bases between them. The CDR3 extends over 15 amino acids. CDR3 residues: CASSGGEGGNTEAFF. For the CDR3, the DNA is TGTGCCAGCAGTGGGGGAGAGGGGGGTAACACTGAAGCTTTCTTT.

The genes are TRBV7-2 and TRBJ2-1; possible D gene TRBD2, 7 bases. The CDR3 totals 15 residues. Trimming left V 3 bases short and J 10 bases short, with 19 bases between. Germline V lookup: CDR1 SGHTA, CDR2 FQGNSA. The CDR3: CASSFFGGLDVEQFF. CDR3 in DNA: TGTGCCAGCAGCTTTTTCGGGGGGCTCGATGTAGAGCAGTTCTTC. Based on the CDR3 plus reference TRBV7-2 and TRBJ2-1, the full variable domain is GAGVSQSPSNKVTEKGKDVELRCDPISGHTALYWYRQSLGQGLEFLIYFQGNSAPDKSGLPSDRFSAERTGGSVSTLTIQRTQQEDSAVYLCASSFFGGLDVEQFFGPGTRLTVL.

CDR3 nucleotides: TGTGCCAGCAGTTGGGGAGGCACCACAGATACGCAGTATTTT. Translating gives CASSWGGTTDTQYF. V and J are TRBV6-5 and TRBJ2-3; a weak D match, TRBD2 (6 bases). Trimming left V 4 bases short and J 2 bases short, with 10 bases between. This CDR3 has 14 residues. Germline V gene lookup returns CDR1 MNHEY and CDR2 SVGAGI.

The rearrangement links TRBV28 to TRBJ2-5, with a weak D call TRBD2 (5 bases). Trimming removed 6 bases at V and 7 bases at J, with 12 bases between. Germline V lookup: CDR1 MDHEN, CDR2 SYDVKM. CDR3 size: 12 residues. The CDR3 protein is CASSLDAGTQYF. The CDR3 DNA is TGTGCCAGCAGCTTGGACGCGGGGACCCAGTACTTC.

This chain uses TRBV12-3 or TRBV12-4 with TRBJ2-7, with D perhaps TRBD2 (6 bases). There are 12 residues in the CDR3. V was pared by 3 bases and J by 6 bases, with 9 bases between. The CDR3 loop reads CASSFGGTEQYF. CDR3 coding DNA: TGTGCCAGCAGTTTCGGAGGGACCGAGCAGTACTTC.

The CDR3 DNA follows: TGTGCCAGCAGTGTTCCGAAGGGACAGGGGTACAATGAGCAGTTCTTC. Translation: CASSVPKGQGYNEQFF. This chain uses TRBV2 with TRBJ2-1; 10 positions match TRBD1. The germline V gene encodes CDR1 SNHLY and CDR2 FYNNEI. The CDR3 has 16 amino acids. J was trimmed by 4 bases and V by 4 bases; bases with no gene match: 7.

This clonotype was counted a few times. The J gene is TRBJ2-1, the V gene TRBV9; 7 bases agree with TRBD2. The CDR3 has 17 residues. Looked up from germline, CDR1 is SGDLS and CDR2 is YYNGEE. The V gene end was trimmed by 4 bases and the J gene end by 0 bases; junction bases not matched to a gene: 10. CDR3 region: CASSPPPPGGSYNEQFF. The CDR3 DNA reads as TGTGCCAGCAGCCCCCCCCCGCCGGGGGGCTCCTACAATGAGCAGTTCTTC.

This clonotype was seen a handful of times. The chain links TRBV27 to TRBJ2-7; TRBD1 or TRBD2 may be the D gene (5 bases each). In germline, CDR1 is MNHEY, CDR2 SMNVEV (reference sequence). Trimming pared 0 bases from V and 2 bases from J, leaving 11 bases between. The CDR3 is 15 amino acids. CDR3 protein: CASSLSWGFAYEQYF. The CDR3 DNA is TGTGCCAGCAGTTTATCGTGGGGGTTCGCCTACGAGCAGTACTTC.

CDR3 in DNA: TGTGCCAGCAGTTTAAGCATCTCCGGGTACGAGCAGTACGTC. It specifies CASSLSISGYEQYV. V gene TRBV28 combines with J gene TRBJ2-7; D ambiguous. Trimming pared 2 bases from V and 4 bases from J, leaving 12 bases between. The CDR3 contains 14 residues. Germline loops: CDR1 MDHEN, CDR2 SYDVKM.

This rearrangement joins TRBV6-2 or TRBV6-3 to TRBJ2-2, with 7 bases fitting TRBD1. With V trimmed by 6 bases and J by 0 bases, 4 bases remained unmatched. Germline V gene sequence: CDR1 MNHEY, CDR2 SVGEGT. This CDR3 is built from 15 residues. CDR3 amino acids: CASSTGQSNTGELFF. DNA for the CDR3: TGTGCCAGCAGCACGGGACAGTCGAACACCGGGGAGCTGTTTTTT.

This clonotype has only a few counts. This CDR3 reads CASSVGSGTANTEAFF. CDR3 sequence (DNA): TGTGCCAGCAGCGTGGGATCCGGGACAGCGAACACTGAAGCTTTCTTT. V is TRBV9 and J is TRBJ1-1, with 7 bases aligning to TRBD1. Germline values: CDR1 SGDLS, CDR2 YYNGEE. The junction had 8 bases not matched to a gene; V was cut back by 2 bases and J by 1 base. The CDR3 length is 16 residues.

The table lists this clonotype with a few counts. The chain joins TRBV9 to TRBJ1-5; D not certain. Germline V lookup: CDR1 SGDLS, CDR2 YYNGEE. The CDR3 contains 16 residues. V lost 0 bases and J lost 0, with 10 bases in between. CDR3 coding DNA: TGTGCCAGCAGCGTAGCCGGGTCCTATAGCAATCAGCCCCAGCATTTT. Translated, it gives CASSVAGSYSNQPQHF.

V and J are TRBV15 and TRBJ2-3, with D unclear. V was cut by 0 bases and J by 4 bases, with 14 bases left in between. The CDR3 sequence is 16 residues long. Per germline, CDR1 LNHNV and CDR2 YYDKDF (reference sequence). CDR3 nucleotide sequence: TGTGCCACCAGCAGAGATGAAGCCCAGGAAGCAGATACGCAGTATTTT. This gives the protein CATSRDEAQEADTQYF.

In its sample, this clonotype was seen a few times. The chain is built from TRBV6-5 and TRBJ1-1, with 7 bases that match TRBD1. Germline V gene sequence: CDR1 MNHEY, CDR2 SVGAGI. V shed 5 bases, J shed 5 bases, and the junction held 11 bases outside the gene matches. CDR3 length: 15 amino acids. The DNA of the CDR3 is TGTGCCAGCAGTCAAGCTCCGACAGGGACTACTGAAGCTTTCTTT. This codes for CASSQAPTGTTEAFF.

This clonotype turned up a few times. The chain uses TRBV11-2 and TRBJ2-7, with D uncertain. The CDR3 has 15 residues. Germline V lookup: CDR1 SGHAT, CDR2 FQNNGV. The V and J ends lost 3 bases and 5 bases respectively, with 17 bases between them. The CDR3 DNA reads as TGTGCCAGCAGCTTTGTCCCAGTAAGGCGGCACGAGCAGTACTTC. Translated, it gives CASSFVPVRRHEQYF.

The J gene is TRBJ2-5, the V gene TRBV7-9, with 7 positions matching TRBD2. The V gene's germline CDR1 is SEHNR and CDR2 FQNEAQ (reference sequence). The CDR3 contains 15 residues. Germline trimming cut 1 base from V and 3 bases from J; bases unmatched to any gene: 5. The CDR3: CASSLGWGGKETQYF. The CDR3 nucleotides are TGTGCCAGCAGCTTAGGCTGGGGGGGTAAAGAGACCCAGTACTTC.

This clonotype was observed a few times. This chain uses TRBV4-1 with TRBJ2-7; the D is unclear. The germline V gene encodes CDR1 MGHRA and CDR2 YSYEKL. CDR3 size: 13 residues. V lost 4 bases to trimming and J lost 6 bases, with 13 bases between them. For the CDR3, the DNA is TGCGCCAGCAGCCCCCCCATGGATATCGAGCAGTACTTC. It specifies CASSPPMDIEQYF.

This clonotype was detected a few times. The chain has TRBV5-1 and TRBJ2-7, with 7 bases identical to TRBD1. The ends lost 3 bases at V and 0 bases at J; junction bases unmatched: 6. The V gene's germline CDR1 is SGHRS and CDR2 YFSETQ. This CDR3 spans 15 amino acids. The CDR3 protein is CASSSGGIGSYEQYF. In DNA form, the CDR3 reads TGCGCCAGCAGCTCAGGGGGAATCGGCTCCTACGAGCAGTACTTC.

The rearrangement joins TRBV7-9 to TRBJ2-1; perhaps D is TRBD1 or TRBD2 (6 bases each). V was shortened by 5 bases and J by 7 bases, with 24 bases between the two germline ends. The CDR3 is 17 residues long. Looked up from germline, CDR1 is SEHNR and CDR2 is FQNEAQ (reference sequence). The CDR3 DNA is TGTGCCAGCAGCACCCCAGGGGCAGGGAGGATCGGGAATGAGCAGTTCTTC. This translates into CASSTPGAGRIGNEQFF.

This clonotype has more than one count but fewer than ten. This chain joins TRBV12-3 or TRBV12-4 and TRBJ2-3, with a possible D match to TRBD2 (7 bases). V gave up 6 bases and J gave up 0 bases, with 13 bases separating them. This CDR3 comprises 15 residues. The CDR3 DNA follows: TGTGCCAGCAGCTCCCGGGGGGCTAGCACAGATACGCAGTATTTT. It specifies CASSSRGASTDTQYF.